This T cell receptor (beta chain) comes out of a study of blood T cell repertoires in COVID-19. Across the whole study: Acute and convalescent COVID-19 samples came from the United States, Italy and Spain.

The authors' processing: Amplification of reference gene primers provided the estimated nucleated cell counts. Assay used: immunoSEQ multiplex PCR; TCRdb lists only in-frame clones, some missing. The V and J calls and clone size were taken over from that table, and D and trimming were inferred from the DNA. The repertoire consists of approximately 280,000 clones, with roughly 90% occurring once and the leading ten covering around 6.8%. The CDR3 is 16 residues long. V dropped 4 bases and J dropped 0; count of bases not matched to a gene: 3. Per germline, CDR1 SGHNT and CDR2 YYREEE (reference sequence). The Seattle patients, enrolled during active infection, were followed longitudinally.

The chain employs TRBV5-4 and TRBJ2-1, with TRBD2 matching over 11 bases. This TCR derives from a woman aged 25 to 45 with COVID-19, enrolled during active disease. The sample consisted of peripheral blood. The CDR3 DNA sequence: TGTGCCAGCAGCAATAGCGGGAGGGCCTCCTACAATGAGCAGTTCTTC. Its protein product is CASSNSGRASYNEQFF.